Listed below are T cell receptor beta chains from one sample, sequenced in a study of identical twins. TCRdb reanalysed the 5' RACE reads using MiXCR and keeps one entry per CDR3 protein. The sample shows 500,000 to 650,000 distinct CDR3 sequences, 7% to 7.5% of them seen only once. Another study also made use of these data, one on yellow fever vaccine responses in identical twins.

Sample: PBMCs. The source of these receptors is a woman between 18 and 29 years old in good health. CDR3s include the opening cysteine and the closing phenylalanine or tryptophan. The D gene is left open where the match is weak.

j_gene | len | d_gene | v_gene | CDR3aa
TRBJ2-1 | 13 | . | TRBV20-1 | CSAKGYIIDEQFF
TRBJ1-5 | 14 | . | TRBV12-3/TRBV12-4 | CASSPRGAGQPQHF
TRBJ1-1 | 11 | . | TRBV29-1 | CSVDPGAEAFF
TRBJ1-1 | 14 | TRBD1 | TRBV4-2 | CASSHLQGDTEAFF
TRBJ2-1 | 17 | . | TRBV20-1 | CSARDPQTQSSYNEQFF
TRBJ2-5 | 12 | . | TRBV7-8 | CASSSRGETQYF
TRBJ2-1 | 11 | . | TRBV27 | CAARGLNEQFF
TRBJ2-1 | 16 | . | TRBV6-1 | CATQPGEDSSYNEQFF
TRBJ1-5 | 14 | . | TRBV4-1 | CASSHPGPPTPQHF
TRBJ2-5 | 17 | TRBD2 | TRBV12-3/TRBV12-4 | CASSFVLAGGTKETQYF
TRBJ2-1 | 15 | . | TRBV7-9 | CASSSRYLGHNEQFF
TRBJ2-5 | 16 | TRBD1 | TRBV7-8 | CASTLMGQGRRETQYF
TRBJ1-1 | 14 | . | TRBV7-2 | CASSPSRANTEAFF
TRBJ2-1 | 15 | TRBD2 | TRBV14 | CASSQAGGLYNEQFF
TRBJ2-1 | 16 | . | TRBV28 | CASSRRTLAIYNEQFF
TRBJ2-5 | 16 | . | TRBV7-9 | CASSLRLATTQETQYF
TRBJ1-5 | 13 | . | TRBV12-3/TRBV12-4 | CASSKTSNQPQHF
TRBJ2-2 | 13 | . | TRBV6-4 | CASSDSDTGELFF
TRBJ2-4 | 16 | . | TRBV29-1 | CSVSWPGGESKNIQYF
TRBJ2-1 | 16 | TRBD2 | TRBV18 | CASSPQGLAGGHEQFF
TRBJ1-2 | 15 | . | TRBV4-1 | CASSQPGGVVYGYTF
TRBJ2-2 | 16 | TRBD2 | TRBV3-1 | CASSQEGGGNTGELFF
TRBJ2-5 | 13 | . | TRBV7-9 | CASGSRYQETQYF
TRBJ2-1 | 15 | TRBD2 | TRBV12-3/TRBV12-4 | CASSHSSGTANEQFF
TRBJ2-4 | 16 | . | TRBV15 | CATSSTHEGAKNIQYF
TRBJ2-7 | 19 | TRBD2 | TRBV5-1 | CASSQTPGLAGLSSYEQYF
TRBJ2-1 | 15 | TRBD2 | TRBV3-1 | CASSFRLAGDDEQFF
TRBJ2-3 | 15 | . | TRBV5-1 | CASRSQGQSTDTQYF
TRBJ2-1 | 15 | TRBD2 | TRBV6-1 | CASSPVTSGKYEQFF
TRBJ2-3 | 17 | TRBD2 | TRBV14 | CASSPLGASGSSDTQYF
TRBJ1-3 | 15 | . | TRBV4-2 | CASSQSDSSGNTIYF
TRBJ1-1 | 12 | . | TRBV27 | CASRLGQSEAFF
TRBJ2-5 | 16 | TRBD2 | TRBV4-1 | CASSQDISGGRETQYF
TRBJ1-2 | 13 | TRBD1 | TRBV2 | CASSEGDRGGYTF
TRBJ2-2 | 14 | . | TRBV28 | CASSLTENTGELFF
TRBJ2-7 | 14 | . | TRBV15 | CATSRTSGVYEQYF
TRBJ1-1 | 12 | TRBD1 | TRBV18 | CASKTGGQGAFF
TRBJ2-5 | 15 | . | TRBV7-6 | CASSFRPGSQETQYF
TRBJ2-5 | 14 | . | TRBV7-2 | CASSQIRAQETQYF
TRBJ1-4 | 15 | . | TRBV12-3/TRBV12-4 | CASSPRTASNEKLFF